What follows are 31 T cell receptor beta chains derived from one specimen sequenced in a study of shared clonotypes between healthy human individuals. Assay: immunoSEQ multiplex PCR; the TCRdb copy retains only in-frame clones and omits some. The table lists around 2.5 million clones, roughly 93% of them singletons. Material: naive CD4+ T cells from PBMCs. Subset of the sample: CD45RA+ positively selected. These receptors originate from a man between 18 and 29 years old in good health. Some clones in this sample may be carry-over from other donors' samples.

This chain joins TRBV2 and TRBJ2-2; 11 bases map to TRBD1. The CDR3 has 15 residues. V dropped 4 bases and J dropped 5; count of bases not matched to a gene: 3. CDR1 and CDR2 (germline): SNHLY, FYNNEI. CDR3 nucleotides: TGTGCCAGCAGTGCGGGACAGGGGGTAACCGGGGAGCTGTTTTTT. Protein product: CASSAGQGVTGELFF.

The CDR3 sequence is CASSFDFPYEQYF. In DNA form, the CDR3 reads TGTGCCAGCAGTTTCGACTTTCCCTACGAGCAGTACTTC. The V gene is TRBV27, the J gene TRBJ2-7; the D is unclear. Trimming pared 3 bases from V and 2 bases from J, leaving 8 bases between. Germline V gene data show CDR1 as MNHEY and CDR2 as SMNVEV (reference sequence). The CDR3 runs to 13 residues.

The chain couples TRBV11-2 to TRBJ1-2; possible D gene TRBD1, 5 bases. The CDR3 has 18 residues. Germline CDR1 reads SGHAT; CDR2 reads FQNNGV. Trimming stripped 4 bases from V and 2 bases from J, with 23 bases between. Written as DNA, the CDR3 is TGTGCCAGCAGCTCACAAAAGTGGGGCAGGGCGGCGAACTATGGCTACACCTTC. It yields the protein CASSSQKWGRAANYGYTF.

The chain couples TRBV5-1 to TRBJ2-2, with 13 bases fitting TRBD2. Germline CDR1 reads SGHRS; CDR2 reads YFSETQ. This CDR3 has 18 residues. With 4 bases clipped from V and 5 bases from J, the junction kept 11 bases outside the gene matches. CDR3 amino acids: CASSPTGLAGARTGELFF. Written as DNA, the CDR3 is TGCGCCAGCAGCCCGACCGGACTAGCGGGAGCACGAACCGGGGAGCTGTTTTTT.

The chain is built from TRBV28 and TRBJ1-1; perhaps TRBD1 as D (5 bases). V lost 5 bases and J lost 8, with 15 bases in between. CDR1 and CDR2 (germline): MDHEN, SYDVKM. This CDR3 has 13 residues. The CDR3 reads CASSPPMTVEAFF. The CDR3 DNA is TGTGCCAGCAGTCCCCCGATGACAGTCGAAGCTTTCTTT.

V and J are TRBV2 and TRBJ1-3, with D unresolved. V lost 8 bases, J lost 2 bases, and 7 bases lay in between. Germline assignment: CDR1 SNHLY and CDR2 FYNNEI. The CDR3 has 12 amino acids. CDR3 protein: CASGPPGNTIYF. The CDR3 DNA follows: TGTGCCAGCGGACCCCCTGGAAACACCATATATTTT.

The J gene is TRBJ2-3, the V gene TRBV4-1; possibly TRBD1 or TRBD2 for D (5 bases each). The CDR3 spans 14 residues. Trimming took off 5 bases at V and 2 bases at J, with 11 bases between the two ends. Germline-derived CDR1 and CDR2 are MGHRA and YSYEKL. The CDR3 DNA follows: TGCGCCAGCAGCAACCGGGACCTCACAGATACGCAGTATTTT. Translating it yields CASSNRDLTDTQYF.

The chain uses TRBV29-1 and TRBJ2-7; 8 nucleotides match TRBD1. This CDR3 is 13 amino acids long. From germline, CDR1 is SQVTM and CDR2 ANQGSEA. V dropped 7 bases and J dropped 4; count of bases not matched to a gene: 9. CDR3 in amino acids: CSAGRQGTYEQYF. DNA for the CDR3: TGCAGCGCTGGGAGACAGGGGACGTACGAGCAGTACTTC.

With respect to this clone: Other DNA sequences within the sample encode an identical CDR3. V usage is TRBV2 and J usage is TRBJ1-5; TRBD1 is a possible D gene (6 bases). The CDR3 has 13 amino acids. Germline lookup yields CDR1 SNHLY and CDR2 FYNNEI. V was clipped by 4 bases and J by 6 bases, with 10 bases between them. The CDR3 coding sequence is TGTGCCAGCAGTGGAGGGGGGCTTCAGCCCCAGCATTTT. It specifies CASSGGGLQPQHF.

The rearrangement uses TRBV6-1 and TRBJ1-1; tentative D call: TRBD1 (6 bases). Germline V gives CDR1 MNHNS, CDR2 SASEGT. The CDR3 contains 14 residues. Trimming took off 2 bases at V and 3 bases at J, with 10 bases between the two ends. CDR3: CASSETGFYTEAFF. As DNA, the CDR3 is TGTGCCAGCAGTGAAACAGGGTTTTACACTGAAGCTTTCTTT.

The chain recombines TRBV4-2 with TRBJ2-7; no reliable D call. Germline V gives CDR1 LGHNA, CDR2 YNFKEQ. V lost 0 bases and J 2 bases, leaving 14 bases between the germline ends. CDR3 length equals 16 residues. CDR3 sequence reads: CASSQDPLQPPYEQYF. In DNA, the CDR3 is TGTGCCAGCAGCCAAGATCCGTTGCAGCCTCCCTACGAGCAGTACTTC.

J is TRBJ1-4 and V is TRBV6-6; perhaps TRBD1 as D (5 bases). Trimming pared 7 bases from V and 4 bases from J, leaving 16 bases between. This CDR3 comprises 15 residues. CDR1 is MNHNY and CDR2 is SVGAGI in the germline V gene (reference sequence). CDR3 residues: CASKVLVGGNEKLFF. CDR3 DNA: TGTGCCAGCAAGGTTTTGGTGGGGGGTAATGAAAAACTGTTTTTT.

V is TRBV14 and J is TRBJ2-6, with 7 bases aligning to TRBD2. Germline CDR1 SGHDN, CDR2 FVKESK. Losses at the gene ends were 4 bases for V and 6 bases for J; bases not matched to a gene: 6. This CDR3 is 15 amino acids long. The CDR3 is CASSRGGSEANVLTF. In DNA form, the CDR3 reads TGTGCCAGCAGCCGGGGGGGTTCGGAGGCCAACGTCCTGACTTTC. The variable domain in full, completed from reference TRBV14 and TRBJ2-6, reads EAGVTQFPSHSVIEKGQTVTLRCDPISGHDNLYWYRRVMGKEIKFLLHFVKESKQDESGMPNNRFLAERTGGTYSTLKVQPAELEDSGVYFCASSRGGSEANVLTFGAGSRLTVL.

This chain joins TRBV6-6 and TRBJ2-1; 7 bases are shared with TRBD1. Germline lookup yields CDR1 MNHNY and CDR2 SVGAGI (reference sequence). The CDR3 loop spans 15 amino acids. The V and J ends lost 11 bases and 0 bases, in that order; junction bases with no gene match: 10. The DNA for the CDR3 is TGTGCCCACCGAGGGGGCTTAAGCTCCTACAATGAGCAGTTCTTC. It specifies CAHRGGLSSYNEQFF.

The chain has TRBV5-1 and TRBJ2-7; TRBD2 is a possible D gene (6 bases). This CDR3 has 15 amino acids. Trimming pared 4 bases from V and 11 bases from J, leaving 25 bases between. Germline CDR1 SGHRS, CDR2 YFSETQ. CDR3: CASSNDTGTPWVEYF. CDR3 nucleotide sequence: TGCGCCAGCAGCAATGATACCGGGACTCCCTGGGTAGAGTACTTC.

Turning to this clone: Other DNA sequences of this sample code for an identical CDR3. The rearrangement joins TRBV6-5 to TRBJ2-2; D possibly uses TRBD1 or TRBD2 (5 bases each). Germline V gives CDR1 MNHEY, CDR2 SVGAGI. The V end lost 5 bases, the J end lost 2 bases, and 9 bases lay between the germline ends. The CDR3 is 14 residues long. The chain's CDR3 is CASSRDRNTGELFF. CDR3 in DNA: TGTGCCAGCAGTCGGGACCGAAACACCGGGGAGCTGTTTTTT.

The chain employs TRBV9 and TRBJ2-3; no clear D. The V end was cut by 1 base, the J end by 1 base, with 7 bases between. CDR3 length: 14 amino acids. Per the germline V gene, CDR1 is SGDLS and CDR2 is YYNGEE. The CDR3 here is CASSVFTGTDTQYF. The DNA of the CDR3 is TGTGCCAGCAGCGTATTCACAGGCACAGATACGCAGTATTTT.

The rearrangement uses TRBV7-2 and TRBJ1-2, with D uncertain. CDR3 size: 12 residues. With 3 bases removed from V and 4 bases from J, the gap between germline ends came to 6 bases. Germline CDR1 reads SGHTA; CDR2 reads FQGNSA. In nucleotides, the CDR3 is TGTGCCAGCAGCTTTTTGGGCTATGGCTACACCTTC. This encodes CASSFLGYGYTF.

The V and J genes are TRBV5-1 and TRBJ2-3; 8 bases map to TRBD2. This CDR3 region has 14 residues. The trim removed 4 bases at V and 6 bases at J, leaving 7 bases unmatched. The germline CDR1 and CDR2 sequences are SGHRS and YFSETQ. The CDR3 DNA reads as TGCGCCAGCAGCCCCTATAGCGGGAAGGATACGCAGTATTTT. Protein: CASSPYSGKDTQYF.

The chain recombines TRBV5-6 with TRBJ1-4, with TRBD1 identical over 9 bases. The CDR3 runs 15 residues. After removal of 4 bases from V and 7 bases from J, the junction contained 8 bases not matched to a gene. Per germline, CDR1 SGHDT and CDR2 YYEEEE. The CDR3 region is CASSKTGGAGEKLFF. DNA for the CDR3: TGTGCCAGCAGCAAAACAGGGGGCGCAGGTGAAAAACTGTTTTTT.

This chain connects TRBV5-8 to TRBJ1-1, with a possible D match to TRBD1 (6 bases). This CDR3 has 15 residues. Germline V CDR1 and CDR2: SGHTS, YDEGEE. Trimming took off 2 bases at V and 5 bases at J, with 16 bases between the two ends. The DNA for the CDR3 is TGTGCCAGCAGCTTCAAACAGGGAGGGGAGACTGAAGCTTTCTTT. This encodes CASSFKQGGETEAFF.

V is TRBV6-1 and J is TRBJ2-7, with D perhaps matching TRBD1 or TRBD2 (6 bases each). Trimming left V 7 bases short and J 4 bases short, with 20 bases between. The CDR3 has 15 amino acids. Germline values: CDR1 MNHNS, CDR2 SASEGT. CDR3 residues: CASTLEGGPSYEQYF. In DNA form, the CDR3 reads TGTGCCAGCACCCTCGAAGGGGGGCCGAGTTACGAGCAGTACTTC.

The chain links TRBV7-9 to TRBJ2-2, with a weak D call TRBD2 (6 bases). Trimming took 5 bases from V and 7 from J, leaving 17 bases between them. This CDR3 comprises 15 residues. Germline-derived CDR1 and CDR2 are SEHNR and FQNEAQ (reference sequence). The CDR3: CASSAPSSAFGELFF. The DNA of the CDR3 is TGTGCCAGCAGCGCGCCCTCTAGCGCCTTCGGGGAGCTGTTTTTT.

The V gene is TRBV29-1, the J gene TRBJ1-1, with D maybe TRBD1 (5 bases). Germline V gene lookup returns CDR1 SQVTM and CDR2 ANQGSEA. The CDR3 spans 13 residues. Between the trimmed V and J ends, which lost 7 bases and 2 bases, there was a span of 14 bases. CDR3 sequence (DNA): TGCAGCGCCGGCGAACAGGTAAACACTGAAGCTTTCTTT. Protein product: CSAGEQVNTEAFF. The variable domain in full, completed from reference TRBV29-1 and TRBJ1-1, reads SAVISQKPSRDICQRGTSLTIQCQVDSQVTMMFWYRQQPGQSLTLIATANQGSEATYESGFVIDKFPISRPNLTFSTLTVSNMSPEDSSIYLCSAGEQVNTEAFFGQGTRLTVV.

This chain uses TRBV9 with TRBJ2-1; D is perhaps TRBD1 (6 bases). The V gene's germline CDR1 is SGDLS and CDR2 YYNGEE. This CDR3 has 14 residues. Trimming pared 3 bases from V and 7 bases from J, leaving 14 bases between. The CDR3 here is CASSAQGTGNEQFF. The CDR3 DNA reads TGTGCCAGCAGCGCCCAGGGGACGGGAAATGAGCAGTTCTTC.

The V gene is TRBV11-2, the J gene TRBJ1-2; TRBD1 matches 7 bases. J gave up 2 bases and V 2 bases, and 8 bases lay outside the gene matches. This CDR3 spans 16 amino acids. Germline CDR1 is SGHAT and CDR2 is FQNNGV. In nucleotides, the CDR3 is TGTGCCAGCAGCTTAATCAGTGGACAGGCCAACTATGGCTACACCTTC. It is translated as CASSLISGQANYGYTF.

The chain uses TRBV28 and TRBJ2-7; 7 bases are shared with TRBD1. Germline V gene lookup returns CDR1 MDHEN and CDR2 SYDVKM. This CDR3 comprises 16 residues. Trimming at V came to 2 bases and at J to 1 base, leaving 8 bases not matched to a gene. CDR3 protein: CASSLTIGTASYEQYF. The CDR3 DNA sequence: TGTGCCAGCAGTTTAACGATTGGGACAGCTTCCTACGAGCAGTACTTC.

V is TRBV11-2 and J is TRBJ2-1, with TRBD2 matching over 13 bases. From germline, CDR1 is SGHAT and CDR2 FQNNGV. The CDR3 runs to 17 residues. The ends lost 5 bases at V and 10 bases at J; junction bases unmatched: 14. The CDR3 region is CASSRYGRTSGSEEQFF. Written as DNA, the CDR3 is TGTGCCAGCAGCCGCTATGGGAGGACTAGCGGGAGCGAGGAGCAGTTCTTC.

The chain links TRBV5-5 to TRBJ1-4, with D unresolved. Deletions cut 5 bases from V and 8 bases from J, with 7 bases between. The germline V gene encodes CDR1 SGHKS and CDR2 YYEKEE (reference sequence). CDR3 length: 11 residues. The DNA of the CDR3 is TGTGCCAGCAGTATCGAGGAAAAACTGTTTTTT. Translation: CASSIEEKLFF.

Points on this clone: At the DNA level, this CDR3 is encoded by other sequences in the same sample as well. V and J are TRBV6-5 and TRBJ1-5; 9 nucleotides align to TRBD1. The ends lost 6 bases at V and 7 bases at J; junction bases unmatched: 10. Per the germline V gene, CDR1 is MNHEY and CDR2 is SVGAGI. The CDR3 sequence is 15 residues long. In DNA, the CDR3 is TGTGCCAGCAGCCGAACAGGGGGCGGTAGGCAGCCCCAGCATTTT. Translating gives CASSRTGGGRQPQHF.

V is TRBV28 and J is TRBJ2-7, with 9 bases fitting TRBD1. The CDR3 is 16 residues long. J was trimmed by 0 bases and V by 2 bases; bases with no gene match: 5. CDR1 and CDR2 (germline): MDHEN, SYDVKM. The CDR3 DNA follows: TGTGCCAGCAGTTTAGTACAGGGGGCCGGCTCCTACGAGCAGTACTTC. Amino acid sequence: CASSLVQGAGSYEQYF.